This is a list of T cell receptor beta chains from one sample in a study of blood T cell repertoires in COVID-19. Only in-frame clones appear in the TCRdb table, and some are missing; sequencing was by immunoSEQ multiplex PCR. The profile shows under 140,000 clones, roughly four fifths of them singletons. The sequenced sample was peripheral blood. The receptors shown here come from an older woman with acute or convalescent COVID-19. CDR3s include the opening cysteine and the closing phenylalanine or tryptophan. D genes are given only for firm matches. Clone size is shown for a subset of rows, as once, few, many or a class of expanded clone.

d_call j_call v_call clone_size cdr3_aa cdr3_nt
TRBD2 TRBJ2-3 TRBV7-6 - CASSLALAGRADTQYF TGTGCCAGCAGCTTAGCACTAGCGGGGAGGGCAGATACGCAGTATTTT
TRBD2 TRBJ2-1 TRBV7-9 - CASSPTSGGRTEQFF TGTGCCAGCAGCCCCACTAGCGGGGGGCGCACGGAGCAGTTCTTC
TRBD1 TRBJ2-4 TRBV7-9 - CASRLGQGGNIQYF TGTGCCAGCAGGTTGGGACAGGGCGGAAACATTCAGTACTTC
TRBD1 TRBJ1-4 TRBV6-1 - CASSVSGTGGREKLFF TGTGCCAGCAGTGTATCCGGGACAGGGGGCCGAGAAAAACTGTTTTTT
TRBD1 TRBJ2-5 TRBV24-1 once CATSDLTGGLQYF TGTGCCACCAGTGATTTGACAGGGGGCCTTCAGTACTTC
- TRBJ1-2 TRBV2 - CASSEQGNYGYTF TGTGCCAGCAGTGAACAGGGAAACTATGGCTACACCTTC
TRBD1 TRBJ2-1 TRBV6-5 - CASSYNRGNEQFF TGTGCCAGCAGTTACAACAGGGGCAATGAGCAGTTCTTC
- TRBJ1-1 TRBV5-1 - CASSLTQGPTEAFF TGCGCCAGCAGCTTGACTCAGGGTCCCACTGAAGCTTTCTTT
- TRBJ1-4 TRBV12-2 - CASRPGSGTLVEKLFF TGTGCAAGTCGCCCCGGGTCCGGGACTTTGGTTGAAAAACTGTTTTTT
- TRBJ1-5 TRBV7-3 - CASREDSNCNQPQHF TGTGCCAGCAGGGAGGACAGCAATTGCAATCAGCCCCAGCATTTT
- TRBJ1-3 TRBV5-1 - CASSGLSGNTIYF TGCGCCAGCAGCGGGCTCTCTGGAAACACCATATATTTT
- TRBJ2-3 TRBV11-3 once CASSLDGSLADTQYF TGTGCCAGCAGCTTAGACGGTAGCCTAGCAGATACGCAGTATTTT
- TRBJ2-1 TRBV7-2 - CASSSSPTVSYNEQFF TGTGCCAGCAGCTCGTCCCCTACCGTCTCCTACAATGAGCAGTTCTTC